Presented here are 24 T cell receptor beta chains from one specimen sequenced in a study of shared clonotypes between healthy human individuals (dated by TCRdb to about 2020). Library generation was performed with the immunoSEQ multiplex PCR assay. In TCRdb, the immuneACCESS table is reduced to in-frame sequences with V and J assigned. These tables do not hold every clone; where another copy was compared, an unresolved V gene accounts for under half, and the others remain unexplained. The sample table lists about 500,000 clones, approximately 80% of them with a count of one. The ten largest clonotypes hold around 12% of the sample. Sequenced: PBMCs. These receptors came from a woman in her thirties or forties in good health. Some clones in this sample may be carry-over from other donors' samples.

Turning to this clone: This is likely an artifact of a read error, given a far larger clone one base away. Other DNA sequences of this sample code for an identical CDR3. This chain joins TRBV10-3 and TRBJ2-7, with 7 bases lining up with TRBD2. The CDR3 is made up of 13 amino acids. CDR1 is ENHRY and CDR2 is SYGVKD in the germline V gene. Written as DNA, the CDR3 is TGCGCCATCAGGGACCCGGGAGGCTACGAGCAGTACTTC. Amino acid sequence: CAIRDPGGYEQYF.

V is TRBV28 and J is TRBJ2-3; D is uncertain. Per the germline V gene, CDR1 is MDHEN and CDR2 is SYDVKM. The CDR3 extends over 13 amino acids. Trimming left V 4 bases short and J 1 base short, with 6 bases between. The CDR3 DNA sequence: TGTGCCAGCAGTTCCCAGGGCACAGATACGCAGTATTTT. Encoded protein: CASSSQGTDTQYF.

V gene TRBV27 combines with J gene TRBJ1-5; D ambiguous. Looked up from germline, CDR1 is MNHEY and CDR2 is SMNVEV (reference sequence). There are 14 residues in the CDR3. V gave up 2 bases and J gave up 5 bases, with 10 bases separating them. The CDR3 sequence is CASSLRIVYQPQHF. CDR3 DNA: TGTGCCAGCAGTTTACGAATCGTTTATCAGCCCCAGCATTTT.

This clone appeared many times. The same CDR3 is also encoded by other DNA sequences in this sample. The rearrangement uses TRBV7-9 and TRBJ1-6, with 7 bases identical to TRBD1. Germline V gives CDR1 SEHNR, CDR2 FQNEAQ (reference sequence). This CDR3 spans 14 amino acids. V shed 1 base and J 10 bases; nucleotides not matched to a gene: 4. DNA for the CDR3: TGTGCCAGCAGCTTAGGACAGGGCGAGTCACCCCTCCACTTT. Residues: CASSLGQGESPLHF.

Remarks on this clone: This likely reflects a read error, since a far larger clone is one base away. This sequence joins TRBV27 and TRBJ1-1; 8 bases are a match to TRBD1. V shed 4 bases and J 5 bases; nucleotides not matched to a gene: 3. This CDR3 comprises 13 residues. Germline V CDR1 and CDR2: MNHEY, SMNVEV (reference sequence). The CDR3 sequence: CASSSGQGTEAFF. The DNA of the CDR3 is TGTGCCAGCAGTTCAGGACAGGGTACTGAAGCTTTCTTT.

The rearrangement joins TRBV29-1 to TRBJ2-2; TRBD2 is a possible D gene (6 bases). CDR3 size: 13 residues. Trimming took 7 bases from V and 1 from J, leaving 10 bases between them. Germline assignment: CDR1 SQVTM and CDR2 ANQGSEA. The CDR3, as DNA: TGCAGCGGGGGACTGGAGAACACCGGGGAGCTGTTTTTT. Its translation: CSGGLENTGELFF.

The V and J genes are TRBV11-2 and TRBJ2-7; D is uncertain. Germline CDR1 reads SGHAT; CDR2 reads FQNNGV. V was cut by 2 bases and J by 3 bases, with 11 bases left in between. This CDR3 has 14 amino acids. The DNA for the CDR3 is TGTGCCAGCAGCTTACTGGGGAATAGCTACGAGCAGTACTTC. Translation gives CASSLLGNSYEQYF.

V and J are TRBV18 and TRBJ2-1; 12 bases align to TRBD2. Trimming took 2 bases from V and 3 from J; bases not matched to a gene: 5. CDR1 is KGHSH and CDR2 is LQKENI in the germline V gene. The CDR3 has 17 residues. CDR3 sequence: CASSPSLAGGDYNEQFF. CDR3 nucleotides: TGTGCCAGCTCACCAAGCCTAGCGGGGGGGGACTACAATGAGCAGTTCTTC. Variable domain in full (rest from reference TRBV18 and TRBJ2-1): NAGVMQNPRHLVRRRGQEARLRCSPMKGHSHVYWYRQLPEEGLKFMVYLQKENIIDESGMPKERFSAEFPKEGPSILRIQQVVRGDSAAYFCASSPSLAGGDYNEQFFGPGTRLTVL.

The gene calls are TRBV10-2 and TRBJ1-2, with D tentatively TRBD1 (5 bases). Germline CDR1 WSHSY, CDR2 SAAADI. V lost 1 base, J lost 4 bases, and 7 bases lay in between. The CDR3 has 13 residues. CDR3 sequence (DNA): TGCGCCAGCAGTGAGTTAGGGGCCTATGGCTACACCTTC. It codes for CASSELGAYGYTF.

Notes on this clone: The sample carries other DNA sequences with the same CDR3. V and J are TRBV7-3 and TRBJ2-1; 11 positions match TRBD2. V shed 4 bases, J shed 4 bases, and the junction held 3 bases outside the gene matches. This CDR3 region has 15 residues. Per the germline V gene, CDR1 is SGHTA and CDR2 is FQGTGA. The CDR3 is CASSSLAGGYNEQFF. The CDR3 DNA sequence: TGTGCCAGCAGCTCTCTAGCGGGAGGATACAATGAGCAGTTCTTC.

A remark on this clone: A much larger clone differs by one base, so this may be a read error. Within the sample, other DNA sequences also encode this same CDR3. The chain is built from TRBV5-4 and TRBJ2-5; tentatively, D is TRBD1 (5 bases). The CDR3 totals 15 residues. Germline CDR1 and CDR2: SGHNT and YYREEE (reference sequence). Trimming left V 0 bases short and J 6 bases short, with 15 bases between. The CDR3 DNA reads TGTGCCAGCAGCTTGGAGGAAGGGGCGAGGAAGACCCAGTACTTC. This codes for CASSLEEGARKTQYF.

This rearrangement joins TRBV2 to TRBJ1-5; perhaps TRBD1 as D (5 bases). Trimming took off 2 bases at V and 0 bases at J, with 5 bases between the two ends. The CDR3 consists of 14 residues. Germline CDR1 reads SNHLY; CDR2 reads FYNNEI. CDR3 DNA: TGTGCCAGCAGTGAACAGGGTAGCAATCAGCCCCAGCATTTT. The encoded protein is CASSEQGSNQPQHF.

Concerning this clone itself: A far larger clone is a single base away, which makes a read error likely. The same CDR3 arises from other DNA sequences in this sample as well. The chain recombines TRBV6-4 with TRBJ2-2, with D unclear. CDR1 and CDR2 from the germline V gene are MRHNA and SNTAGT. The CDR3 length is 15 residues. The CDR3 here is CASSDSFGQAGELFF. The DNA for the CDR3 is TGCGCCAGCAGTGACTCGTTTGGCCAGGCCGGGGAGCTGTTTTTT.

There are a few counts of this clone. The chain uses TRBV7-3 and TRBJ2-3; D may be TRBD1 (6 bases). CDR3 length: 15 amino acids. Trimming shortened V by 4 bases and J by 0 bases, and 11 bases separated the two germline ends. Germline CDR1 SGHTA, CDR2 FQGTGA. The CDR3 region is CASSSGVFSTDTQYF. The CDR3 DNA reads as TGTGCCAGCAGCTCAGGGGTTTTCAGCACAGATACGCAGTATTTT.

Comments on this clone: One end of the junction fails to match germline, which may point to a read error. Different DNA sequences within this sample yield the same CDR3. The CDR3 DNA follows: TGCGCCAGCAGTTTCCTCCGCTACTCACCCTACGAGCAGTGCTTC. Its protein product is CASSFLRYSPYEQCF. This chain connects TRBV7-8 to TRBJ2-7; the D is unclear. There are 15 residues in the CDR3. Germline CDR1 reads SGHVS; CDR2 reads FQNEAQ.

On this clone: This sample includes further DNA sequences coding for the same CDR3. The chain has TRBV19 and TRBJ2-1; no firm D call. Trimming removed 5 bases at V and 4 bases at J, with 9 bases between. CDR3 length equals 13 residues. The germline gives CDR1 LNHDA, CDR2 SQIVND (reference sequence). CDR3: CASSSGLYNEQFF. CDR3 DNA sequence: TGTGCCAGTAGTTCCGGCCTTTACAATGAGCAGTTCTTC.

The rearrangement links TRBV9 to TRBJ1-1; D call uncertain. V lost 3 bases to trimming and J lost 5 bases, with 17 bases between them. The germline gives CDR1 SGDLS, CDR2 YYNGEE. The CDR3 covers 15 residues. The CDR3 here is CASSGVVRGNTEAFF. The CDR3 nucleotides are TGTGCCAGCAGCGGGGTGGTGAGAGGAAATACTGAAGCTTTCTTT. Variable domain in full (rest from reference TRBV9 and TRBJ1-1): DSGVTQTPKHLITATGQRVTLRCSPRSGDLSVYWYQQSLDQGLQFLIQYYNGEERAKGNILERFSAQQFPDLHSELNLSSLELGDSALYFCASSGVVRGNTEAFFGQGTRLTVV.

This clone was observed once. This sequence joins TRBV7-6 and TRBJ2-5; 9 bases are a match to TRBD2. The CDR3 sequence is 16 residues long. CDR1 is SGHVS, CDR2 FNYEAQ, per germline. After removal of 3 bases from V and 2 bases from J, the junction contained 7 bases not matched to a gene. The CDR3: CASSFYGLARQETQYF. For the CDR3, the DNA is TGTGCCAGCAGCTTCTACGGACTAGCGAGACAAGAGACCCAGTACTTC.

The rearrangement joins TRBV28 to TRBJ2-2, with TRBD1 matching over 7 bases. V dropped 5 bases and J dropped 4; count of bases not matched to a gene: 7. Germline V lookup: CDR1 MDHEN, CDR2 SYDVKM. CDR3 length equals 15 residues. The CDR3 spells CASSPGDRPTGELFF. The DNA for the CDR3 is TGTGCCAGCAGTCCCGGGGACAGACCCACCGGGGAGCTGTTTTTT.

This clone appeared once. The V and J genes are TRBV2 and TRBJ2-7; D unclear. Germline CDR1 and CDR2: SNHLY and FYNNEI. V lost 6 bases to trimming and J lost 7 bases, with 16 bases between them. The CDR3 is made up of 13 amino acids. Here the CDR3 reads CASSNRPVMEQYF. CDR3 DNA sequence: TGTGCCAGCAGCAATAGGCCGGTGATGGAGCAGTACTTC.

In its sample, this clone was seen a few times. The chain carries TRBV30 and TRBJ2-5; unclear D gene. V was pared by 0 bases and J by 5 bases, with 7 bases between. CDR3 length: 12 residues. CDR1 is GTSNPN and CDR2 is SVGIG in the germline V gene (reference sequence). The CDR3: CAWSVLSETQYF. In DNA form, the CDR3 reads TGTGCCTGGAGTGTACTGAGCGAGACCCAGTACTTC.

This chain connects TRBV2 to TRBJ1-2; 9 positions match TRBD1. The CDR3 is 14 amino acids. V was pared by 4 bases and J by 4 bases, with 4 bases of the junction left unmatched. The germline CDR1 and CDR2 sequences are SNHLY and FYNNEI. The CDR3 sequence: CASSATGGGYGYTF. The CDR3, as DNA: TGTGCCAGCAGTGCAACAGGGGGCGGCTATGGCTACACCTTC.

The chain has TRBV6-5 and TRBJ2-6; 8 bases match TRBD1. Germline CDR1 and CDR2: MNHEY and SVGAGI. Unmatched junction bases numbered 6, after V lost 7 bases and J lost 4 bases. The CDR3 contains 15 residues. CDR3 in DNA: TGTGCCAGCAATCCGGACAGGGCGGGGGCCAACGTCCTGACTTTC. Translating it yields CASNPDRAGANVLTF.

The genes are TRBV7-9 and TRBJ2-3; D might be TRBD2 (6 bases). From germline, CDR1 is SEHNR and CDR2 FQNEAQ (reference sequence). The CDR3 runs 15 residues. The V gene lost 2 bases and the J gene lost 2 bases, with 11 bases spanning the gap. The CDR3 region has the DNA TGTGCCAGCAGCTTACTCGGGGGTGCCACAGATACGCAGTATTTT. It yields the protein CASSLLGGATDTQYF.